This TCR beta chain was profiled in a study of CD8 T cells in ankylosing spondylitis. General study points: Blood from ankylosing spondylitis patients appeared to carry a characteristic eight-variant TCR beta motif. Clones tied to disease were said to be significantly enriched in matched ankylosing spondylitis synovial fluid. Earlier studies detected some motif variants in reactive arthritis synovial fluid and blood.

This clonotype has a count of ten or more. Its target is not known. Quantitative 5'-RACE with molecular barcodes generated TCR beta libraries. TCRdb re-analysed the 5' RACE reads in MiXCR, keeping a single row per CDR3 protein. Altogether 300,000 to 400,000 distinct CDR3 sequences are present, approximately 10% being singletons, with the ten largest covering about a tenth. The CDR3 sequence is 12 residues long. Deletions cut 5 bases from V and 7 bases from J, with 10 bases between. The V gene's germline CDR1 is SGHRS and CDR2 YFSETQ. V usage is TRBV5-1 and J usage is TRBJ2-1; possible D gene TRBD1, 6 bases. The sample taken for sequencing was blood, either unsorted or a sorted T cell fraction (not recorded which). The sequence was obtained from a female donor with ankylosing spondylitis or in good health (not recorded which). The CDR3 spells CASRSGTNEQFF. DNA of the CDR3: TGCGCCAGCAGGTCCGGGACAAATGAGCAGTTCTTC.